This TCR beta chain came from a study of cytotoxic CD8 clonotypes in ibrutinib-treated CLL. Here immunoSEQ multiplex PCR was the method, and the copy in TCRdb shows in-frame clones only, minus some. The repertoire holds around 250,000 clones, about three quarters seen once, with 15% in the top ten. The material sequenced was PBMCs, taken after 24 months of ibrutinib treatment. The source is a human donor with chronic lymphocytic leukemia.

The CDR3 sequence: CATSRDLAGENYQPQHF. The CDR3 DNA reads TGTGCCACCAGCAGAGATCTGGCAGGGGAAAATTATCAGCCCCAGCATTTT. The chain recombines TRBV15 with TRBJ1-5; D perhaps matches TRBD1 (6 bases). The length of the CDR3 is 17 residues. Trimming cost V 0 bases and J 5 bases, with 17 bases left between them. From germline, CDR1 is LNHNV and CDR2 YYDKDF (reference sequence).